Listed here is a single T cell receptor beta chain. Its antigen is unidentified. These data are taken from a study of T cell repertoires in cytomegalovirus infection. Study outcomes and limitations: Dominating the ex vivo response were HLA-C-restricted CMV-specific TCR beta clonotypes.

In TCRdb, the reads were re-called with MiXCR into one record per CDR3 protein. The data contain fewer than 650,000 distinct CDR3 sequences, about 39% of them singletons. Germline V CDR1 and CDR2: LNHDA, SQIVND (reference sequence). Trimming removed 5 bases from V and 2 bases from J; junction bases left unmatched: 9. The CDR3 runs to 16 residues. The TCR sequence derives from a human donor in good health (CMV status not recorded). Some clones in this sample may be carry-over from other donors' samples. The material was cultured PBMCs, obtained from culture after CMV antigen stimulation. This sequence joins TRBV19 and TRBJ1-5; 7 bases are a match to TRBD1. In DNA form, the CDR3 reads TGTGCCAGTAGTTCCCAGGGGGAGTGGGGCAATCAGCCCCAGCATTTT. Translated, it gives CASSSQGEWGNQPQHF.